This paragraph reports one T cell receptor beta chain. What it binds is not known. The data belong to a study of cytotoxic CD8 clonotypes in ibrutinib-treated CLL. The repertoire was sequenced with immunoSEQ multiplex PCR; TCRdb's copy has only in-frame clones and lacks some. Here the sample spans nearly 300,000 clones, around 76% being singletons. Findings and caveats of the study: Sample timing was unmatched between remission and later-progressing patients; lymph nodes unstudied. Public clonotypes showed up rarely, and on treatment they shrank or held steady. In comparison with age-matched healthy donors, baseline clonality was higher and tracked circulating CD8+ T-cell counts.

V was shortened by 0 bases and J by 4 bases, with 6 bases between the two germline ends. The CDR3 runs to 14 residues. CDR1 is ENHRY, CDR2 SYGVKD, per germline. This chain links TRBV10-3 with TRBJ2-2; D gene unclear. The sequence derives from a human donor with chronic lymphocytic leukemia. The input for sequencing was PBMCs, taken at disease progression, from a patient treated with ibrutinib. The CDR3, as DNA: TGTGCCATCAGTGAGTCGATAACCACCGGGGAGCTGTTTTTT. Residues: CAISESITTGELFF.